The source of this TCR beta chain is a study of shared clonotypes between healthy human individuals. Findings and caveats of the study: Across several donors, naive CD4 shared approximately 4.5%, naive CD8 around 4%, memory CD4 roughly 2.4%, memory CD8 0.35% to 0.5%.

Comments on this clone: Its antigen is not identified.

Every subset had its genomic DNA shared out evenly among several immunoSEQ plates. As handled by the study authors: Filtering of immunoSEQ junctional sequences could not match full-length read filtering. Here immunoSEQ multiplex PCR was the method, and the copy in TCRdb shows in-frame clones only, minus some. The V and J calls and clone size are taken from that table; D and trimming were inferred from the DNA. The sample shows about 1.5 million clones, 95% to 99% of them seen only once. This clonotype was obtained from a man aged 25 to 40 in good health. Sequencing was done on a sample of naive CD4+ T cells sorted from blood. Subset defined: CD45RA+ positively selected.

In DNA form, the CDR3 reads TGTGCCAGCAGTTCCGGGAGTACCACCGGGGAGCTGTTTTTT. Protein: CASSSGSTTGELFF. The chain combines TRBV6-5 with TRBJ2-2; D perhaps matches TRBD2 (6 bases). Deletions cut 4 bases from V and 4 bases from J, with 10 bases between. The CDR3 has 14 amino acids. Germline assignment: CDR1 MNHEY and CDR2 SVGAGI.